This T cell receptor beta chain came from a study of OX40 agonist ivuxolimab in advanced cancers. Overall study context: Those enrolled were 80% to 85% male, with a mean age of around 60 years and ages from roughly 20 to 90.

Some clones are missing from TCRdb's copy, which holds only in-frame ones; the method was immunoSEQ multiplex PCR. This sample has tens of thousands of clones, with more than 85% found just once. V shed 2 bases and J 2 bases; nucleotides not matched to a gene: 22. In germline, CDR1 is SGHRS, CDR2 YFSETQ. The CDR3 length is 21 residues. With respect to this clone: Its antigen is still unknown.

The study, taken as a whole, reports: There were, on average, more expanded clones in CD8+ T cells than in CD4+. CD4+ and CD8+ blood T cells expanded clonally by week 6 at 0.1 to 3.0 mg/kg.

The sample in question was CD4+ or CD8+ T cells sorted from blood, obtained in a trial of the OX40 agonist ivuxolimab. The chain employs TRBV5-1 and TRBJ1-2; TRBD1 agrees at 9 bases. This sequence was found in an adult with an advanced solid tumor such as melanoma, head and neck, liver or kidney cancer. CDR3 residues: CASSFFLHSDRGKTVNYGYTF. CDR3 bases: TGCGCCAGCAGCTTTTTCCTTCATTCGGACAGGGGAAAAACGGTCAACTATGGCTACACCTTC.